Listed here are 27 T cell receptor beta chains from one sample, sequenced in a study of T cells in Graves' hyperthyroidism and ophthalmopathy. RNA transcripts gave rise to amplified TCR beta CDR3 regions. TCR CDR3 underwent first-round RT-PCR with the HTBI primer set. TCRdb reprocessed the multiplex PCR reads with MiXCR, giving one entry per CDR3 protein. The data show about 600,000 distinct CDR3 sequences, around 14% seen once. The sequenced sample consisted of blood. All receptors come from a woman aged 18-29 years with Graves' ophthalmopathy.

This clonotype has ten or more counts. The chain employs TRBV4-2 and TRBJ2-3; D is undetermined. With 1 base removed from V and 1 base from J, the gap between germline ends came to 15 bases. The germline gives CDR1 LGHNA, CDR2 YNFKEQ. The CDR3 spans 17 residues. CDR3 residues: CASSQVTWVTGTDTQYF. The CDR3 nucleotides are TGTGCCAGCAGCCAAGTAACCTGGGTTACTGGCACAGATACGCAGTATTTT.

This clonotype was detected ten times or more. The J gene is TRBJ1-2, the V gene TRBV27, with TRBD1 matching over 9 bases. This CDR3 comprises 12 residues. V lost 10 bases to trimming and J lost 8 bases; unmatched junction nucleotides: 8. CDR1 MNHEY and CDR2 SMNVEV come from the germline V gene (reference sequence). CDR3 region: CATSTGGAGYTF. CDR3 DNA sequence: TGTGCCACCAGCACAGGGGGCGCAGGCTACACCTTC.

This clonotype was found many times. The chain employs TRBV28 and TRBJ2-3, with unresolved D. V lost 4 bases and J 0 bases, leaving 11 bases between the germline ends. The CDR3 totals 15 residues. Germline V gene lookup returns CDR1 MDHEN and CDR2 SYDVKM. The CDR3: CASSSTADSTDTQYF. CDR3 nucleotides: TGTGCCAGCAGTTCGACCGCAGATAGCACAGATACGCAGTATTTT. The whole variable domain, remainder taken from reference TRBV28 and TRBJ2-3, is DVKVTQSSRYLVKRTGEKVFLECVQDMDHENMFWYRQDPGLGLRLIYFSYDVKMKEKGDIPEGYSVSREKKERFSLILESASTNQTSMYLCASSSTADSTDTQYFGPGTRLTVL.

On this clonotype itself: A much larger clone differs by one base, so this may be a read error. CDR3 in DNA: TGTGCCAGCAGTTTCGCTTTACTTTCCAGCACAGATACGCAGTGTTTT. Its protein product is CASSFALLSSTDTQCF. J is TRBJ2-3 and V is TRBV27; D is unclear. From germline, CDR1 is MNHEY and CDR2 SMNVEV (reference sequence). The CDR3 is 16 residues long.

The V gene is TRBV5-1, the J gene TRBJ2-5, with D possibly called TRBD1 or TRBD2 (6 bases each). Germline CDR1 SGHRS, CDR2 YFSETQ. This CDR3 has 18 amino acids. Trimming stripped 4 bases from V and 5 bases from J, with 27 bases between. CDR3 loop: CASSLLTGPGEAQETQYF. The CDR3 region has the DNA TGCGCCAGCAGCCTCCTGACAGGTCCAGGGGAGGCTCAGGAGACCCAGTACTTC.

This clonotype occurred many times. The V call is TRBV20-1, the J call TRBJ2-7; TRBD2 matches at 8 bases. The germline V gene encodes CDR1 DFQATT and CDR2 SNEGSKA (reference sequence). J gave up 0 bases and V 0 bases, and 7 bases lay outside the gene matches. This CDR3 has 16 amino acids. The CDR3 nucleotides are TGCAGTGCTAGAGATTCCGGAAGCGGGAGCTCCTACGAGCAGTACTTC. Its protein product is CSARDSGSGSSYEQYF.

This clonotype was counted many times. This chain joins TRBV20-1 and TRBJ2-1; no clear D. The CDR3 contains 14 residues. The V end was cut by 3 bases, the J end by 6 bases, with 15 bases between. From germline, CDR1 is DFQATT and CDR2 SNEGSKA (reference sequence). The CDR3 reads CSARSRLDGNEQFF. Here the CDR3 DNA reads TGCAGTGCTAGGTCTCGGCTAGACGGCAATGAGCAGTTCTTC.

This clonotype was recorded at least ten times. The rearrangement links TRBV9 to TRBJ1-1; TRBD1 is a possible D gene (6 bases). Germline assignment: CDR1 SGDLS and CDR2 YYNGEE. This CDR3 has 15 residues. V was clipped by 4 bases and J by 0 bases, with 13 bases between them. The CDR3 DNA is TGTGCCAGCAGCCCCCAGACAGGCTTGAACACTGAAGCTTTCTTT. Residues: CASSPQTGLNTEAFF.

This clonotype was seen many times. The rearrangement uses TRBV6-2 or TRBV6-3 and TRBJ2-7; 7 bases are shared with TRBD2. The germline V gene encodes CDR1 MNHEY and CDR2 SVGEGT. There are 15 residues in the CDR3. The ends lost 4 bases at V and 1 base at J; junction bases unmatched: 7. CDR3 in amino acids: CASSWMTSSSYEQYF. CDR3 nucleotides: TGTGCCAGCAGTTGGATGACTAGCTCGTCCTACGAGCAGTACTTC.

This clonotype was counted ten times or more. The V call is TRBV20-1, the J call TRBJ2-7, with no clear D. The germline V and J ends were trimmed by 4 bases and 0 bases, with 16 bases remaining between them. This CDR3 region has 15 residues. Germline V gene data show CDR1 as DFQATT and CDR2 as SNEGSKA (reference sequence). CDR3 residues: CSATDEAPSSYEQYF. CDR3 DNA sequence: TGCAGTGCTACGGACGAAGCCCCTTCCTCCTACGAGCAGTACTTC.

Many counts were recorded for this clonotype. V and J are TRBV6-2 or TRBV6-3 and TRBJ2-1; no clear D. The germline gives CDR1 MNHEY, CDR2 SVGEGT. The CDR3 covers 12 residues. V dropped 11 bases and J dropped 5 bases, with 13 bases sitting between them. CDR3 amino acids: CAARAPDNEQFF. The CDR3 bases are TGTGCCGCCCGGGCCCCGGACAATGAGCAGTTCTTC.

This clonotype came up many times. The rearrangement links TRBV6-1 to TRBJ1-2; TRBD1 matches at 7 bases. CDR1 MNHNS and CDR2 SASEGT come from the germline V gene. Trimming took 6 bases from V and 1 from J; bases not matched to a gene: 8. The CDR3 is 15 amino acids. CDR3 in amino acids: CASSRGTENNYGYTF. In nucleotides, the CDR3 is TGTGCCAGCAGCCGAGGGACAGAGAATAACTATGGCTACACCTTC.

This clonotype was detected many times. The chain uses TRBV4-3 and TRBJ2-1, with D tentatively TRBD1 (6 bases). The germline V and J ends were trimmed by 1 base and 4 bases, with 20 bases remaining between them. Germline-derived CDR1 and CDR2 are LGHNA and YSLEER. The CDR3 is 18 amino acids. CDR3 sequence (DNA): TGCGCCAGCAGCCAAGCGCCTCACAGGGAGCTACTTTACAATGAGCAGTTCTTC. This encodes CASSQAPHRELLYNEQFF.

This clonotype was seen repeatedly, ten times or more. The J gene is TRBJ2-1, the V gene TRBV3-1; 9 bases agree with TRBD2. The germline CDR1 and CDR2 sequences are LGHDT and YNNKEL (reference sequence). With 3 bases clipped from V and 8 bases from J, the junction kept 11 bases outside the gene matches. CDR3 length: 16 amino acids. CDR3 sequence (DNA): TGTGCCAGCAGCCATCCCTCGGGACTAGCTCTGGATGAGCAGTTCTTC. Translation: CASSHPSGLALDEQFF.

The chain carries TRBV14 and TRBJ2-7; perhaps TRBD1 as D (5 bases). V lost 0 bases and J lost 0, with 12 bases in between. The CDR3 length is 16 residues. From germline, CDR1 is SGHDN and CDR2 FVKESK. The CDR3 nucleotides are TGTGCCAGCAGCCAAGATAAGGGGTGGGACTCCTACGAGCAGTACTTC. Protein sequence: CASSQDKGWDSYEQYF.

Note on this clonotype: The junction and the germline gene differ at one end; a read error may be behind it. The gene calls are TRBV6-1 and TRBJ2-1; 9 nucleotides match TRBD2. CDR1 and CDR2 from the germline V gene are MNHNS and SASEGT. The CDR3 spans 14 residues. CDR3 sequence: CASRTGLADNGQFF. The CDR3, as DNA: TGTGCCAGTCGGACGGGACTAGCTGACAATGGGCAGTTCTTC.

This chain joins TRBV7-6 and TRBJ1-4; no clear D gene. Germline V gene lookup returns CDR1 SGHVS and CDR2 FNYEAQ. This CDR3 spans 14 amino acids. V shed 8 bases and J shed 0 bases, with 10 bases lying between them. CDR3 sequence: CASWRAATNEKLFF. DNA for the CDR3: TGTGCCAGCTGGAGGGCCGCAACTAATGAAAAACTGTTTTTT.

The rearrangement joins TRBV7-2 to TRBJ2-3, with D perhaps TRBD1 (7 bases). The CDR3 totals 13 residues. From germline, CDR1 is SGHTA and CDR2 FQGNSA. Trimming took 3 bases from V and 13 from J, leaving 17 bases between them. The CDR3 bases are TGTGCCAGCAGCTTTGGCGGGGACAGTCGGAAGTATTTT. It translates to CASSFGGDSRKYF.

This clonotype was seen repeatedly, ten times or more. This chain links TRBV24-1 with TRBJ2-1; a weak D match, TRBD2 (6 bases). Trimming stripped 2 bases from V and 10 bases from J, with 26 bases between. Germline assignment: CDR1 KGHDR and CDR2 SFDVKD. This CDR3 spans 18 amino acids. For the CDR3, the DNA is TGTGCCACCAGTGATTCCCGGGACTCAGGTCGCGAGGGGTGGGAGCAGTTCTTC. Protein product: CATSDSRDSGREGWEQFF.

This clonotype has just one count. The CDR3 DNA reads TGCGCCAGCAGCCAAGGTTGGGGGAGCCTCGATGGCTACACCTTC. Encoded protein: CASSQGWGSLDGYTF. This sequence joins TRBV4-1 and TRBJ1-2; possibly TRBD1 for D (5 bases). CDR1 and CDR2 (germline): MGHRA, YSYEKL. This CDR3 region has 15 residues. V dropped 1 base and J dropped 6 bases, with 15 bases sitting between them.

In its sample, this clonotype was seen many times. This chain links TRBV2 with TRBJ2-4, with a weak D call TRBD1 (5 bases). Germline CDR1 SNHLY, CDR2 FYNNEI. With 3 bases removed from V and 1 base from J, the gap between germline ends came to 10 bases. The CDR3 loop spans 15 amino acids. Written as DNA, the CDR3 is TGTGCCAGCAGTGATCCCAGGGTGGCCAAAAACATTCAGTACTTC. Translation gives CASSDPRVAKNIQYF.

In this sample, this clonotype turned up many times. The V and J genes are TRBV28 and TRBJ1-1; D gene ambiguous. Trimming cost V 0 bases and J 6 bases, with 5 bases left between them. Germline CDR1 MDHEN, CDR2 SYDVKM. The CDR3 length is 12 residues. Here the CDR3 DNA reads TGTGCCAGCAGTTTATGGGGCCCTGAAGCTTTCTTT. Its protein product is CASSLWGPEAFF.

The table lists this clonotype with many counts. The V and J genes are TRBV11-2 and TRBJ1-3; a possible D gene is TRBD1 (6 bases). The V gene lost 5 bases and the J gene lost 0 bases, with 11 bases spanning the gap. This CDR3 region has 15 residues. Germline values: CDR1 SGHAT, CDR2 FQNNGV. CDR3 in DNA: TGTGCCAGCAGCGACAGGTTTAACTCTGGAAACACCATATATTTT. Its translation is CASSDRFNSGNTIYF.

This chain joins TRBV6-5 and TRBJ2-1; TRBD2 matches 9 bases. V trimming: 4 bases; J trimming: 7 bases; junction bases outside the gene matches: 5. The CDR3 extends over 14 amino acids. CDR1 and CDR2 (germline): MNHEY, SVGAGI. The DNA for the CDR3 is TGTGCCAGCAGTTCAATAGGACTAGCGAATGAGCAGTTCTTC. Translated: CASSSIGLANEQFF.

This clonotype was detected many times. J is TRBJ2-3 and V is TRBV12-3 or TRBV12-4, with D possibly being TRBD2 (5 bases). The CDR3 length is 16 residues. The ends were cut back, 5 bases at V and 4 bases at J, with 19 bases in the middle. CDR3 coding DNA: TGTGCCAGCAGTCCCACGGCCGGTGGGAGACCAGATACGCAGTATTTT. This translates into CASSPTAGGRPDTQYF.

This clonotype appeared many times. CDR3 protein: CSGQGRTDTQYF. The CDR3, as DNA: TGCAGTGGGCAGGGCCGCACAGATACGCAGTATTTT. The chain has TRBV20-1 and TRBJ2-3; the D gene is possibly TRBD1 (5 bases). Germline V gene lookup returns CDR1 DFQATT and CDR2 SNEGSKA (reference sequence). With 7 bases removed from V and 1 base from J, the gap between germline ends came to 9 bases. The length of the CDR3 is 12 residues.

This clonotype has at least ten counts. The chain is built from TRBV12-3 or TRBV12-4 and TRBJ2-3, with a tentative D call TRBD2 (5 bases). Trimming stripped 3 bases from V and 0 bases from J, with 10 bases between. The CDR3 runs to 15 residues. The CDR3 region is CASSFSSTSTDTQYF. CDR3 in DNA: TGTGCCAGCAGTTTTTCTAGCACTAGCACAGATACGCAGTATTTT.